The 17 T cell receptor beta chains reported below all come from one sample, sequenced in a study of yellow fever vaccine responses in identical twins. TCRdb re-called the RT-PCR reads with MiXCR, one entry per CDR3 protein. The sample has under 12,000 distinct CDR3 sequences; over 60% are singletons. This specimen was T cells from blood (PBMCs), unsorted or a sorted subset (not recorded which), taken before or after yellow fever vaccination (not recorded which). The receptor set was obtained from a woman between 18 and 30 years old who received the yellow fever vaccine.

The J gene is TRBJ2-7, the V gene TRBV29-1; TRBD2 agrees at 10 bases. The CDR3 is made up of 14 amino acids. The J segment lost 2 bases and the V segment lost 8 bases, leaving 9 bases of the junction unmatched. Germline V lookup: CDR1 SQVTM, CDR2 ANQGSEA. CDR3 residues: CSYIAGGLPYEQYF. In DNA form, the CDR3 reads TGCAGCTACATAGCGGGAGGCTTACCCTACGAGCAGTACTTC.

V gene TRBV11-3 combines with J gene TRBJ2-7; possible D gene TRBD2, 5 bases. Germline V gives CDR1 SGHNT, CDR2 YENEEA. The germline V and J ends were trimmed by 10 bases and 7 bases, with 17 bases remaining between them. The CDR3 totals 12 residues. CDR3 in DNA: TGTGCCACCCCTCTGTCTCGGAGGGAGCAGTACGTC. Translated: CATPLSRREQYV.

The sample holds one count of this clonotype. Here the CDR3 reads CSARAPTSGGPYEQYF. The DNA of the CDR3 is TGCAGTGCTAGGGCCCCCACCTCAGGGGGCCCCTACGAGCAGTACTTC. The V call is TRBV20-1, the J call TRBJ2-7; TRBD1 aligns across 8 bases. Per the germline V gene, CDR1 is DFQATT and CDR2 is SNEGSKA (reference sequence). V was clipped by 3 bases and J by 2 bases; unmatched bases: 12. This CDR3 contains 16 residues.

The chain is built from TRBV29-1 and TRBJ2-7; 9 bases agree with TRBD2. V was pared by 6 bases and J by 1 base, with 4 bases of the junction left unmatched. The CDR3 is 13 amino acids. The V gene's germline CDR1 is SQVTM and CDR2 ANQGSEA. The CDR3 spells CSVTTSGSYEQYF. CDR3 nucleotides: TGCAGCGTGACGACTAGCGGATCCTACGAGCAGTACTTC.

The CDR3 is CASSSDSSSYEQYF. The DNA of the CDR3 is TGTGCCAGCAGCTCTGACAGTTCCTCCTACGAGCAGTACTTC. J is TRBJ2-7 and V is TRBV13, with a weak D call TRBD1 (5 bases). V gave up 4 bases and J gave up 0 bases, with 10 bases separating them. Per the germline V gene, CDR1 is PRHDT and CDR2 is FYEKMQ (reference sequence). CDR3 size: 14 residues. The full variable domain, completed using reference TRBV13 and TRBJ2-7, is AAGVIQSPRHLIKEKRETATLKCYPIPRHDTVYWYQQGPGQDPQFLISFYEKMQSDKGSIPDRFSAQQFSDYHSELNMSSLELGDSALYFCASSSDSSSYEQYFGPGTRLTVT.

The chain joins TRBV20-1 to TRBJ2-1; possible D gene TRBD2, 6 bases. There are 13 residues in the CDR3. Germline V gene lookup returns CDR1 DFQATT and CDR2 SNEGSKA (reference sequence). V was pared by 3 bases and J by 0 bases, with 6 bases between. CDR3 protein: CSASGSSYNEQFF. The CDR3 DNA reads as TGCAGTGCTAGCGGGAGCTCCTACAATGAGCAGTTCTTC.

This chain links TRBV28 with TRBJ2-1; TRBD1 matches 9 bases. With V trimmed by 3 bases and J by 2 bases, 5 bases remained unmatched. CDR3 length equals 16 residues. CDR1 and CDR2 (germline): MDHEN, SYDVKM. CDR3 sequence: CASSLPGQGTYNEQFF. In DNA form, the CDR3 reads TGTGCCAGCAGTTTGCCAGGACAGGGGACCTACAATGAGCAGTTCTTC.

This chain uses TRBV14 with TRBJ2-7; D may be TRBD1 (6 bases). This CDR3 has 19 amino acids. From germline, CDR1 is SGHDN and CDR2 FVKESK. Trimming removed 1 base from V and 3 bases from J, with 25 bases in between. For the CDR3, the DNA is TGTGCCAGCAGCCAAGCGTACCCGACCGGGACACGAATTCTCTACGAGCAGTACTTC. Its protein is CASSQAYPTGTRILYEQYF.

This clonotype was seen a single time. The rearrangement uses TRBV11-1 and TRBJ2-7, with 7 positions matching TRBD1. Unmatched junction bases numbered 3, after V lost 4 bases and J lost 6 bases. The CDR3 is made up of 12 amino acids. Looked up from germline, CDR1 is SGHAT and CDR2 is FQDESV (reference sequence). The DNA for the CDR3 is TGTGCCAGCAGCTCGACAGGGAGCGAGCAGTACTTC. It specifies CASSSTGSEQYF.

This clonotype appeared a few times. The V and J genes are TRBV11-1 and TRBJ2-3; the D is unclear. The CDR3 has 14 residues. V shed 5 bases and J shed 6 bases, with 15 bases lying between them. Germline V lookup: CDR1 SGHAT, CDR2 FQDESV (reference sequence). The CDR3 spells CASSHTRFWDTQYF. The CDR3 region has the DNA TGTGCCAGCAGCCACACGCGGTTCTGGGATACGCAGTATTTT. Supplemented by reference TRBV11-1 and TRBJ2-3, the full variable domain reads EAEVAQSPRYKITEKSQAVAFWCDPISGHATLYWYRQILGQGPELLVQFQDESVVDDSQLPKDRFSAERLKGVDSTLKIQPAELGDSAMYLCASSHTRFWDTQYFGPGTRLTVL.

The chain employs TRBV6-1 and TRBJ2-7; unclear D gene. Germline CDR1 is MNHNS and CDR2 is SASEGT. V lost 2 bases and J lost 4, with 15 bases in between. The CDR3 has 15 amino acids. The CDR3 bases are TGTGCCAGCAGTGAACCAACGGCTGGGGTGTACGAGCAGTACTTC. It is translated as CASSEPTAGVYEQYF.

The table lists this clonotype with a few counts. V gene TRBV11-1 combines with J gene TRBJ1-6, with D maybe TRBD1 (5 bases). This CDR3 region has 15 residues. In germline, CDR1 is SGHAT, CDR2 FQDESV (reference sequence). Trimming left V 6 bases short and J 8 bases short, with 17 bases between. The CDR3 coding sequence is TGTGCCAGCAGGGCACCGGGACTGGGGGATTCACCCCTCCACTTT. Translation: CASRAPGLGDSPLHF.

The CDR3 DNA reads TGCAGCGTTGAGGCAGCGGAAGGCTACACCTTC. Translating gives CSVEAAEGYTF. The V call is TRBV29-1, the J call TRBJ1-2; D unclear. V lost 3 bases, J lost 8 bases, and 10 bases lay in between. Per germline, CDR1 SQVTM and CDR2 ANQGSEA. CDR3 size: 11 residues.

The chain has TRBV5-1 and TRBJ1-3; TRBD1 matches at 7 bases. The germline V gene has CDR1 SGHRS and CDR2 YFSETQ. The CDR3 runs 14 residues. Trimming took 3 bases from V and 0 from J; bases not matched to a gene: 0. CDR3 region: CASSWDSSGNTIYF. CDR3 sequence (DNA): TGCGCCAGCAGCTGGGACAGCTCTGGAAACACCATATATTTT.

The chain recombines TRBV11-1 with TRBJ2-3, with a possible D match to TRBD1 (5 bases). The CDR3 is made up of 15 amino acids. Trimming left V 1 base short and J 0 bases short, with 8 bases between. Per germline, CDR1 SGHAT and CDR2 FQDESV (reference sequence). The CDR3 DNA follows: TGTGCCAGCAGCTTAGGACAGAAGAGCACAGATACGCAGTATTTT. Amino acids: CASSLGQKSTDTQYF.

The chain links TRBV18 to TRBJ2-1; 9 bases are shared with TRBD2. The trim removed 3 bases at V and 1 base at J, leaving 4 bases unmatched. The germline V gene encodes CDR1 KGHSH and CDR2 LQKENI. The length of the CDR3 is 16 residues. CDR3 amino acids: CASSPRTSESYNEQFF. The CDR3 nucleotides are TGTGCCAGCTCACCCCGGACTAGCGAATCCTACAATGAGCAGTTCTTC.

This chain uses TRBV6-1 with TRBJ1-1; D is unclear. This CDR3 has 12 amino acids. The germline CDR1 and CDR2 sequences are MNHNS and SASEGT. Trimming stripped 6 bases from V and 4 bases from J, with 9 bases between. CDR3 DNA: TGTGCCAGCAGCCCAATCGGCACTGAAGCTTTCTTT. Amino acids: CASSPIGTEAFF.